What follows are 15 T cell receptor beta chains derived from one specimen sequenced in a study of neurological immune-mediated disorders. TCRdb called the 5' RACE reads again in MiXCR, with one record for every CDR3 protein. Of approximately 66,000 distinct CDR3 sequences listed, 3% to 3.5% are singletons. Material for sequencing was PBMCs. The source is a man aged 35 to 55 with multiple sclerosis.

This clonotype was counted ten times or more. This sequence joins TRBV20-1 and TRBJ2-5; TRBD1 or TRBD2 may be the D gene (6 bases each). Trimming removed 6 bases from V and 1 base from J, with 18 bases in between. The CDR3 sequence is 15 residues long. Per the germline V gene, CDR1 is DFQATT and CDR2 is SNEGSKA (reference sequence). CDR3 sequence reads: CSADRTGGPQETQYF. CDR3 coding DNA: TGCAGTGCAGACAGGACCGGGGGCCCCCAAGAGACCCAGTACTTC.

This clonotype was recorded many times. At one boundary the junction diverges from the germline segment, which might be a read error. V gene TRBV11-2 combines with J gene TRBJ2-1; D remains ambiguous. Per germline, CDR1 SGHAT and CDR2 FQNNGV. The CDR3 loop spans 13 amino acids. Written as DNA, the CDR3 is TGTGCCAGCAGCTTAGATCCCTATCTCGAGCGGTTCTTC. Residues: CASSLDPYLERFF.

The sample holds many counts of this clonotype. V gene TRBV5-6 combines with J gene TRBJ1-2; the match to TRBD1 covers 11 bases. The CDR3 contains 16 residues. V trimming: 3 bases; J trimming: 5 bases; junction bases outside the gene matches: 9. Germline-derived CDR1 and CDR2 are SGHDT and YYEEEE. CDR3 residues: CASSSRLGQGAYGYTF. The CDR3 coding sequence is TGTGCCAGCAGCTCGAGATTAGGACAGGGGGCTTATGGCTACACCTTC.

This clonotype was picked up many times. V usage is TRBV29-1 and J usage is TRBJ1-1, with D unclear. V lost 3 bases and J lost 2, with 13 bases in between. The CDR3 is 14 residues long. Germline V gene sequence: CDR1 SQVTM, CDR2 ANQGSEA. This chain's CDR3 is CSVEPKQKNTEAFF. The CDR3 DNA follows: TGCAGCGTTGAGCCGAAGCAGAAAAACACTGAAGCTTTCTTT.

This clonotype was seen repeatedly, ten times or more. The chain links TRBV5-1 to TRBJ1-1; 8 nucleotides align to TRBD1. Germline V lookup: CDR1 SGHRS, CDR2 YFSETQ. The CDR3 is 14 residues long. The junction had 7 bases not matched to a gene; V was cut back by 4 bases and J by 5 bases. The DNA of the CDR3 is TGCGCCAGCAGCCTTCAGGGGGCTGGGACTGAAGCTTTCTTT. Residues: CASSLQGAGTEAFF.

This clonotype was picked up many times. This chain connects TRBV24-1 to TRBJ2-3; no reliable D call. Germline lookup yields CDR1 KGHDR and CDR2 SFDVKD. The ends were cut back, 4 bases at V and 2 bases at J, with 9 bases in the middle. The CDR3 is made up of 14 amino acids. The CDR3 nucleotides read TGTGCCACCAGTGACCGCCACTACACAGATACGCAGTATTTT. Protein sequence: CATSDRHYTDTQYF.

This clonotype has ten or more counts. Here the CDR3 reads CSARRDRGLRSYGEQYF. DNA of the CDR3: TGCAGTGCTAGACGGGACAGGGGGCTCCGATCCTATGGGGAGCAGTACTTC. The chain combines TRBV20-1 with TRBJ2-7, with 12 positions matching TRBD1. The V and J ends lost 2 bases and 7 bases, in that order; junction bases with no gene match: 15. The CDR3 has 17 residues. The V gene's germline CDR1 is DFQATT and CDR2 SNEGSKA (reference sequence).

This clonotype was detected many times. This rearrangement joins TRBV18 to TRBJ2-1; D not resolved. The ends were cut back, 0 bases at V and 6 bases at J, with 9 bases in the middle. Germline V gives CDR1 KGHSH, CDR2 LQKENI. The CDR3 is 14 residues long. CDR3 amino acids: CASSPPAQTNEQFF. The CDR3 DNA is TGTGCCAGCTCACCACCGGCACAGACCAATGAGCAGTTCTTC.

In this sample, this clonotype turned up many times. The V call is TRBV24-1, the J call TRBJ2-3; D is unresolved. There are 14 residues in the CDR3. In germline, CDR1 is KGHDR, CDR2 SFDVKD. Trimming removed 6 bases from V and 1 base from J, with 10 bases in between. The CDR3: CATSTPRRTDTQYF. Written as DNA, the CDR3 is TGTGCCACCAGTACCCCCCGACGCACAGATACGCAGTATTTT.

This clonotype was seen repeatedly, ten times or more. This rearrangement joins TRBV27 to TRBJ2-1, with no clear D. The V end was cut by 7 bases, the J end by 7 bases, with 8 bases between. Per the germline V gene, CDR1 is MNHEY and CDR2 is SMNVEV (reference sequence). This CDR3 has 11 amino acids. This chain's CDR3 is CASNNGNEQFF. DNA of the CDR3: TGTGCCAGCAACAACGGGAATGAGCAGTTCTTC.

At least ten counts were recorded for this clonotype. The rearrangement joins TRBV24-1 to TRBJ2-1; D is perhaps TRBD2 (7 bases). The germline V gene encodes CDR1 KGHDR and CDR2 SFDVKD. The V and J ends lost 6 bases and 9 bases respectively, with 14 bases between them. The CDR3 has 13 residues. The CDR3 here is CATSLGGGGEQFF. CDR3 sequence (DNA): TGTGCCACCAGTCTAGGGGGGGGCGGTGAGCAGTTCTTC.

This clonotype was seen ten or more times. V and J are TRBV10-3 and TRBJ2-1; perhaps D is TRBD1 or TRBD2 (6 bases each). Germline V lookup: CDR1 ENHRY, CDR2 SYGVKD. V lost 4 bases, J lost 2 bases, and 24 bases lay in between. This CDR3 has 19 residues. CDR3 loop: CAISVPIWGARVTYNEQFF. DNA for the CDR3: TGTGCCATCAGTGTCCCGATCTGGGGGGCGCGGGTCACCTACAATGAGCAGTTCTTC.

This clonotype was recorded at least ten times. The chain links TRBV20-1 to TRBJ1-3; TRBD1 matches at 8 bases. This CDR3 comprises 14 residues. The V and J ends lost 2 bases and 2 bases, in that order; junction bases with no gene match: 2. Germline V lookup: CDR1 DFQATT, CDR2 SNEGSKA (reference sequence). CDR3 DNA: TGCAGTGCTAGACCGGACAGGGCTGGAAACACCATATATTTT. Its translation: CSARPDRAGNTIYF.

This clonotype was seen at least ten times. This sequence joins TRBV5-1 and TRBJ2-1, with 9 bases aligning to TRBD1. The V gene's germline CDR1 is SGHRS and CDR2 YFSETQ. Germline trimming cut 2 bases from V and 9 bases from J; bases unmatched to any gene: 9. This CDR3 has 15 residues. The CDR3 is CASSFGDREGGEQFF. The CDR3 DNA sequence: TGCGCCAGCAGCTTCGGGGACAGGGAGGGTGGTGAGCAGTTCTTC.

In its sample, this clonotype was seen many times. J is TRBJ2-1 and V is TRBV2, with 11 nucleotides matching TRBD2. CDR3 length: 22 amino acids. The germline CDR1 and CDR2 sequences are SNHLY and FYNNEI. V lost 0 bases and J lost 0; bases outside the gene matches: 16. CDR3 protein: CASSEAQRGIGLAGISYNEQFF. As DNA, the CDR3 is TGTGCCAGCAGTGAAGCGCAACGGGGGATTGGACTAGCGGGCATCTCCTACAATGAGCAGTTCTTC. Complete variable domain (other parts from reference TRBV2 and TRBJ2-1): EPEVTQTPSHQVTQMGQEVILRCVPISNHLYFYWYRQILGQKVEFLVSFYNNEISEKSEIFDDQFSVERPDGSNFTLKIRSTKLEDSAMYFCASSEAQRGIGLAGISYNEQFFGPGTRLTVL.